This T cell receptor (beta chain) was identified during a study of control samples from healthy donors and cancer patients. Generated by immunoSEQ multiplex PCR, the TCRdb table keeps only in-frame clones and is missing some. The table includes 150,000 to 200,000 clones, roughly 88% detected once. Trimming took 6 bases from V and 4 from J, leaving 13 bases between them. Germline CDR1 and CDR2: SNHLY and FYNNEI. There are 14 residues in the CDR3. This TCR was sampled from a man between 18 and 29 years old in good health. The chain recombines TRBV2 with TRBJ2-1; D possibly corresponds to TRBD2 (5 bases). The sample was blood. In DNA, the CDR3 is TGTGCCAGCAGGCCTAGCCCGACATACAATGAGCAGTTCTTC. Its translation: CASRPSPTYNEQFF.